This section outlines one TCR beta chain sequence together with its context. Produced via immunoSEQ multiplex PCR; TCRdb's table is partial and in-frame only. Of some 120,000 clones detected, roughly 93% appear once; the ten largest clones hold 2% to 3%. V lost 0 bases, J lost 0 bases, and 16 bases lay in between. The CDR3 runs to 18 residues. Per germline, CDR1 KGHSH and CDR2 LQKENI. The sample comes from a study of control samples from healthy donors and cancer patients. Specimen: blood. The chain combines TRBV18 with TRBJ2-3; tentatively, D is TRBD1 (8 bases). This clonotype was sampled from a man aged 25 to 45 in good health. CDR3 bases: TGTGCCAGCTCACCACCGCGACAGGGGAGGGAAAGCACAGATACGCAGTATTTT. The encoded protein is CASSPPRQGRESTDTQYF.